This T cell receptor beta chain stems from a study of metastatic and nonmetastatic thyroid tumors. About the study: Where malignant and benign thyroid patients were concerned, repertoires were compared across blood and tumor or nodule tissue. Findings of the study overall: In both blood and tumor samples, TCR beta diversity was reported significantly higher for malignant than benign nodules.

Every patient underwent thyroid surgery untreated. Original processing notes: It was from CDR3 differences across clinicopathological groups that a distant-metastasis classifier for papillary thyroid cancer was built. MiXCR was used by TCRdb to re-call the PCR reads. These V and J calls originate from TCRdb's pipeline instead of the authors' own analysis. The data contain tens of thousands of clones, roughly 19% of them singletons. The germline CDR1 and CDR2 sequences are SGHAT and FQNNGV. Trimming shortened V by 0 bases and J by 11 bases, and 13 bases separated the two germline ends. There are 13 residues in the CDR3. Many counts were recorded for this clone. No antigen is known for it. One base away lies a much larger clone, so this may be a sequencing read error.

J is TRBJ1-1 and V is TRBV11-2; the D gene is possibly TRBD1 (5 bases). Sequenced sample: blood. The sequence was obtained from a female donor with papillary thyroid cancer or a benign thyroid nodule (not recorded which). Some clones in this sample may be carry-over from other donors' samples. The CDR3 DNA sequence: TGTGCCAGCAGCTTAGACGGGATAGGGGCGGCTTTCTTT. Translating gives CASSLDGIGAAFF.